Listed here is a single T cell receptor (beta chain). These data are taken from a study of blood T cell repertoires in COVID-19. Study overall: COVID-19 samples, acute and convalescent, were from the United States, Italy and Spain. Sources were T cells, B-cell-depleted T cells, or PBMCs; the material itself was cDNA or gDNA.

After removal of 6 bases from V and 6 bases from J, the junction contained 5 bases not matched to a gene. This CDR3 has 13 amino acids. In germline, CDR1 is MNHEY, CDR2 SMNVEV (reference sequence). The authors' processing: Amplification of reference gene primers provided the estimated nucleated cell counts. Libraries were prepared by immunoSEQ multiplex PCR; TCRdb keeps only in-frame clonotypes and omits some of them. V and J calls and clone size come straight from that table; D and trimming were deduced from the DNA. Of roughly 250,000 clones in the sample, nearly 85% were seen once. The chain is built from TRBV27 and TRBJ1-2; the match to TRBD1 covers 9 bases. The sequencing sample was made of peripheral blood. This clonotype originated in a human donor in a cohort sampled during active COVID-19. The CDR3 nucleotides are TGTGCCAGCAGCCTGACAGGGGGGAATGGCTACACCTTC. It yields the protein CASSLTGGNGYTF.